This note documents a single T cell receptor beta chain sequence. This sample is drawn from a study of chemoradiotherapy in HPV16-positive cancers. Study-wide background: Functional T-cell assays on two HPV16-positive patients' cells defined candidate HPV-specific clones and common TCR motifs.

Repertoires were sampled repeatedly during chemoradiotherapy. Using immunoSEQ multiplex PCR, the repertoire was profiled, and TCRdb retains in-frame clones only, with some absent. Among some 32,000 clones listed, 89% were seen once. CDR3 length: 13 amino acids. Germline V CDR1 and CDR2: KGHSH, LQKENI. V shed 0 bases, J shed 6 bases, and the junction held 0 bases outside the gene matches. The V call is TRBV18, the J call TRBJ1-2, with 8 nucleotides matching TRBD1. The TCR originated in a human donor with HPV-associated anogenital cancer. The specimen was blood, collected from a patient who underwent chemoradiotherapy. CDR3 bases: TGTGCCAGCTCACCACCGGACAGGGATGGCTACACCTTC. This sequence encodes CASSPPDRDGYTF.